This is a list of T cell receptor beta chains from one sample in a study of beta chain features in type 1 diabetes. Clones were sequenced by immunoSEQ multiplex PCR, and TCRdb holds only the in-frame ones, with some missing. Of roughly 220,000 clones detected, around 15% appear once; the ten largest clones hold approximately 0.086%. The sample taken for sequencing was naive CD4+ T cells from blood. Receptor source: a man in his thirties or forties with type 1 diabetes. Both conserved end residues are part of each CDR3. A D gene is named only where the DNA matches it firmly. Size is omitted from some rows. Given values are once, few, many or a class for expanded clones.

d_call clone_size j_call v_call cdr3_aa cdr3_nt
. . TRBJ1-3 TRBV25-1 CATPDLGLNGNTIYF TGTGCCACCCCTGACTTGGGCTTGAACGGAAACACCATATATTTT
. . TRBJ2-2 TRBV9 CASSAPGGGGHSRELFF TGTGCCAGCAGCGCCCCAGGGGGCGGGGGCCATTCGCGGGAGCTGTTTTTT
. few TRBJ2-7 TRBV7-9 CASSFVQVGRSYEQYF TGTGCCAGCAGCTTCGTACAGGTTGGCCGATCCTACGAGCAGTACTTC
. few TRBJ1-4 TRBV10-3 CAISDTREKLFF TGTGCCATCAGTGATACGAGGGAAAAACTGTTTTTT
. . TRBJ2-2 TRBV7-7 CASSLQGMGELFF TGTGCCAGCAGCTTACAGGGGATGGGGGAGCTGTTTTTT
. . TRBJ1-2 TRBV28 CASSFTRDGYTF TGTGCCAGCAGTTTTACCAGGGATGGCTACACCTTC
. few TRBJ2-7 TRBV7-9 CASSLYPSYEQYF TGTGCCAGCAGCTTATACCCGTCCTACGAGCAGTACTTC
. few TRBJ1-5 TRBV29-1 CSVEPGLNQPQHF TGCAGCGTTGAACCAGGGTTGAATCAGCCCCAGCATTTT
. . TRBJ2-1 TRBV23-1 CASPSSYNEQFF TGCGCCAGCCCTAGCTCCTACAATGAGCAGTTCTTC
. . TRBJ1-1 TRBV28 CASIQDSPEAFF TGTGCCAGCATACAGGACAGCCCTGAAGCTTTCTTT
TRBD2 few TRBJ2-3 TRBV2 CASRGLAGVKDTQYF TGTGCCAGCAGAGGACTAGCGGGAGTTAAAGATACGCAGTATTTT
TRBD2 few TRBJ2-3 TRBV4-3 CASSQPGEGRTDTQYF TGCGCCAGCAGCCAACCCGGGGAGGGACGGACAGATACGCAGTATTTT
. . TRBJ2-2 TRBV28 CASRSGTNTGELFF TGTGCCAGCAGATCCGGGACGAACACCGGGGAGCTGTTTTTT
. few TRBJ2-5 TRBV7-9 CASSFREGSGTQYF TGTGCCAGCAGCTTCAGAGAAGGGAGTGGGACCCAGTACTTC
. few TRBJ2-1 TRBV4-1 CASSQDYYNEQFF TGCGCCAGCAGCCAGGACTACTACAATGAGCAGTTCTTC
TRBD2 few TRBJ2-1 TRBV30 CAWSVLIAGGYNEQFF TGTGCCTGGAGTGTTTTGATAGCGGGAGGGTACAATGAGCAGTTCTTC
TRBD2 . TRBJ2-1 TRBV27 CASSFRLAGYNEQFF TGTGCCAGCAGTTTCCGACTAGCGGGATACAATGAGCAGTTCTTC
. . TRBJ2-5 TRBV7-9 CASSHGGDRETQYF TGTGCCAGCAGCCACGGCGGGGATAGAGAGACCCAGTACTTC
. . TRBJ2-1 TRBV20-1 CSATYNEQFF TGCAGTGCTACCTACAATGAGCAGTTCTTC
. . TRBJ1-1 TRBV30 CAWSVSTRGNTEAFF TGTGCCTGGAGTGTAAGTACCAGGGGGAACACTGAAGCTTTCTTT
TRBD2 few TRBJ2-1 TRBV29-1 CSVERVLAGAEQFF TGCAGCGTTGAACGTGTACTAGCGGGAGCTGAGCAGTTCTTC
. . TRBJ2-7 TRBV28 CASRTPTSYEQYF TGTGCCAGCAGGACACCGACTTCCTACGAGCAGTACTTC
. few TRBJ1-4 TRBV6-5 CASSSSGAGEKLFF TGTGCCAGCAGTTCCTCAGGGGCGGGTGAAAAACTGTTTTTT
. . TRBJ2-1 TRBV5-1 CASSLGASPGEQFF TGCGCCAGCAGCTTGGGGGCTAGCCCGGGTGAGCAGTTCTTC
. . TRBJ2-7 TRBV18 CASLITGTLGNEQYF TGTGCCAGCCTTATTACCGGGACACTAGGAAACGAGCAGTACTTC
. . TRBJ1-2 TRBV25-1 CASSEDHGYTF TGTGCCAGCAGCGAGGACCACGGCTACACCTTC
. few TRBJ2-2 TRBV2 CASSKAGETGELFF TGTGCCAGCAGTAAAGCAGGGGAAACCGGGGAGCTGTTTTTT
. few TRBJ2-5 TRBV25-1 CASSETLGQTQYF TGTGCCAGCAGTGAAACGTTAGGACAGACCCAGTACTTC
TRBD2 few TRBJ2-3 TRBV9 CASSSRTSGRGGTDTQYF TGTGCCAGCAGCTCCCGGACTAGCGGTAGGGGCGGCACAGATACGCAGTATTTT
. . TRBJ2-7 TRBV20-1 CSADSSYEQYF TGCAGTGCAGACAGCTCCTACGAGCAGTACTTC
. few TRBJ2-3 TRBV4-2 CASSQEGLYRDRETDTQYF TGTGCCAGCAGCCAAGAAGGACTGTATCGAGACAGAGAGACAGATACGCAGTATTTT
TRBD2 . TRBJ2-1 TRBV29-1 CSVLSSYWGGRANEQFF TGCAGCGTTCTCTCGTCCTATTGGGGCGGGAGGGCCAATGAGCAGTTCTTC
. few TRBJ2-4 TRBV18 CASSPGGDKNIQYF TGTGCCAGCTCACCAGGCGGAGACAAAAACATTCAGTACTTC
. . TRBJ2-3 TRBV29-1 CSVRSTDTQYF TGCAGCGTGCGCTCTACAGATACGCAGTATTTT
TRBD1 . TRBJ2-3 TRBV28 CATHTLGQRTDTQYF TGTGCCACCCATACCCTGGGACAGCGCACAGATACGCAGTATTTT
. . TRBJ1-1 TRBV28 CASRPGGGITEAFF TGTGCCAGCAGACCCGGGGGAGGGATAACTGAAGCTTTCTTT
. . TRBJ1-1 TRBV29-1 CSVAGFTEAFF TGCAGCGTTGCTGGGTTCACTGAAGCTTTCTTT
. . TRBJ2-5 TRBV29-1 CSVRNDRGETQYF TGCAGCGTTCGTAACGACAGAGGAGAGACCCAGTACTTC
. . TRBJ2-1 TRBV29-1 CSVDGRGPYNEQFF TGCAGCGTTGATGGGCGGGGACCCTACAATGAGCAGTTCTTC
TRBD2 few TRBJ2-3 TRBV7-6 CASSYRLAGADTQYF TGTGCCAGCAGCTACAGACTAGCGGGAGCAGATACGCAGTATTTT
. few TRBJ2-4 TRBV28 CASSQVGVQYF TGTGCCAGCAGCCAGGTGGGGGTTCAGTACTTC
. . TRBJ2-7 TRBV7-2 CASRETGLRAHEQYF TGTGCCAGCAGAGAAACAGGGCTTAGGGCCCACGAGCAGTACTTC
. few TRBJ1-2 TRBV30 CAWSVAGLGYGYTF TGTGCCTGGAGTGTAGCCGGTCTGGGGTACGGCTACACCTTC
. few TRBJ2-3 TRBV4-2 CASSPGSTDTQYF TGTGCCAGCAGCCCAGGTAGCACAGATACGCAGTATTTT
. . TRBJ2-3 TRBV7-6 CASSLRDGSTDTQYF TGTGCCAGCAGCCTCCGGGACGGCAGCACAGATACGCAGTATTTT
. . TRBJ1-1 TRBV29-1 CSVGGAGMNTEAFF TGCAGCGTTGGAGGGGCGGGGATGAACACTGAAGCTTTCTTT
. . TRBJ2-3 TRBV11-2 CASSLAGADTQYF TGTGCCAGCAGCTTAGCCGGAGCGGATACGCAGTATTTT
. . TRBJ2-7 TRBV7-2 CASSFRTATYEQYF TGTGCCAGCAGCTTTAGGACGGCTACCTACGAGCAGTACTTC
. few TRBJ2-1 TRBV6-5 CASSYSGPYNEQFF TGTGCCAGCAGTTACTCCGGACCCTACAATGAGCAGTTCTTC
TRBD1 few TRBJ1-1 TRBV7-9 CASSKQGRNTEAFF TGTGCCAGCAGCAAACAGGGGAGGAACACTGAAGCTTTCTTT
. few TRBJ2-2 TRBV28 CASRAASTNTGELFF TGTGCCAGCAGGGCCGCGAGCACGAACACCGGGGAGCTGTTTTTT
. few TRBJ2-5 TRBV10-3 CAISQRERGETQYF TGTGCCATCAGCCAGAGGGAGCGCGGAGAGACCCAGTACTTC